The rows below give T cell receptor beta chains drawn from one sample of a study of early T cells in non-severe SARS-CoV-2 infection. From the 5' RACE reads, TCRdb called clonotypes with MiXCR, one entry per CDR3 protein. The repertoire holds 90,000 to 120,000 distinct CDR3 sequences, with 11% as singletons. Sequencing was carried out using whole blood. The receptors were gathered from an adult who was a healthcare worker with PCR-confirmed SARS-CoV-2 infection or an uninfected control (not recorded which). CDR3s include the opening cysteine and the closing phenylalanine or tryptophan. D genes are given only for firm matches. Only part of the rows carry a size: once, few, many, or a class if the clone is expanded.

>TRBD1|many|TRBV7-2|TRBJ1-2
TGTGCCAGTCACAGGGGGACCCCTAACTATGGCTACACCTTC
CASHRGTPNYGYTF
>-|many|TRBV12-3/TRBV12-4|TRBJ1-1
TGTGCCAGCAGTTTTGGCCGGGTTGAAGCTTTCTTT
CASSFGRVEAFF
>TRBD2|-|TRBV11-2|TRBJ2-1
TGTGCCAGCAGCTTACCGGGACTAGCCATCAATGAGCAGTTCTTC
CASSLPGLAINEQFF
>-|few|TRBV29-1|TRBJ2-7
TGCAGCGTGAAGGGTCCGGGATCGCCCTACGAGCAGTACTTC
CSVKGPGSPYEQYF
>-|-|TRBV20-1|TRBJ2-1
TGCAGTGCAGTACCCTACAATGAGCAGTTCTTC
CSAVPYNEQFF
>-|-|TRBV20-1|TRBJ2-7
TGCAGTGCCCGGGTCGGGGAGCGAGAGCAGTACTTC
CSARVGEREQYF
>-|few|TRBV6-2/TRBV6-3|TRBJ1-1
TGTGCCAGCAGTAACCTGGGTGCAGTCACTGAAGCTTTCTTT
CASSNLGAVTEAFF
>TRBD1|-|TRBV5-5|TRBJ1-1
TGTGCCAGCAGTTTCGACAGGGTCGATGCTTTCTTT
CASSFDRVDAFF
>-|-|TRBV6-6|TRBJ2-2
TGTGCCAGCAGTTATGAGCTGAACACCGGGGAGCTGTTTTTT
CASSYELNTGELFF
>-|few|TRBV4-3|TRBJ2-1
TGCGCCAGCAGCCGAGCCGGGCCTTACAATGAGCAGTTCTTC
CASSRAGPYNEQFF
>-|-|TRBV7-2|TRBJ2-3
TGTGCCAGCAGCCTCAACTCCGGCGGGACCGTGACAGATACGCAGTATTTT
CASSLNSGGTVTDTQYF
>-|-|TRBV5-1|TRBJ2-7
TGCGCCAGCAGTAAGGGACCCATTGGGTACGAGCAGTACTTC
CASSKGPIGYEQYF
>-|-|TRBV5-4|TRBJ1-1
TGTGCCAGCAGCGCGTTGGTAAACACTGAAGCTTTCTTT
CASSALVNTEAFF
>TRBD2|many|TRBV2|TRBJ2-3
TGTGCCAGCAGTCCGATAGCGGGAGCGACAGATACGCAGTATTTT
CASSPIAGATDTQYF
>-|few|TRBV5-1|TRBJ1-1
TGCGCCAGCAGCTTCGAATTGGACCTTGAAGCTTTCTTT
CASSFELDLEAFF
>-|many|TRBV15|TRBJ2-1
TGTGCCACCAGCAGAGATGCCGGGTCAGGCTACAATGAGCAGTTCTTC
CATSRDAGSGYNEQFF